The 7 T cell receptor beta chains below were found in one sample sequenced in a study of untreated major depressive disorder. Sequencing used immunoSEQ multiplex PCR; TCRdb keeps in-frame clones, though not all of them. The sample contains tens of thousands of clones, about 90% of which appear only once. The specimen sequenced was CD4+ T cells from PBMCs. These TCRs come from a woman in her 40s in good health.

This sequence joins TRBV19 and TRBJ1-4; D is unclear. V shed 6 bases and J shed 8 bases, with 19 bases lying between them. CDR3 length equals 15 residues. Germline CDR1 and CDR2: LNHDA and SQIVND (reference sequence). The CDR3 region is CASSPRGLVGEKLFF. DNA of the CDR3: TGTGCCAGTAGCCCGCGAGGACTAGTAGGCGAAAAACTGTTTTTT. The whole variable domain, filled in from reference TRBV19 and TRBJ1-4, reads DGGITQSPKYLFRKEGQNVTLSCEQNLNHDAMYWYRQDPGQGLRLIYYSQIVNDFQKGDIAEGYSVSREKKESFPLTVTSAQKNPTAFYLCASSPRGLVGEKLFFGSGTQLSVL.

This sequence joins TRBV7-9 and TRBJ2-2; 7 nucleotides line up with TRBD2. V was clipped by 6 bases and J by 6 bases; unmatched bases: 10. Germline V lookup: CDR1 SEHNR, CDR2 FQNEAQ (reference sequence). The CDR3 covers 15 residues. The CDR3 nucleotides read TGTGCCAGCAGGTCCGGGACTAACGGCCCCGGGGAGCTGTTTTTT. Translated, it gives CASRSGTNGPGELFF.

The J gene is TRBJ1-4, the V gene TRBV4-2; TRBD1 might be the D (5 bases). The CDR3 spans 14 residues. Trimming took off 0 bases at V and 8 bases at J, with 10 bases between the two ends. CDR1 is LGHNA and CDR2 is YNFKEQ in the germline V gene. CDR3: CASSQDGDGEKLFF. The CDR3, as DNA: TGTGCCAGCAGCCAAGATGGGGACGGAGAAAAACTGTTTTTT.

CDR3 sequence (DNA): TGCAGCGTGGACAGAGTGATGAACACTGAAGCTTTCTTT. As protein: CSVDRVMNTEAFF. The chain combines TRBV29-1 with TRBJ1-1, with D maybe TRBD1 (6 bases). The germline V gene has CDR1 SQVTM and CDR2 ANQGSEA. The CDR3 is 13 amino acids. V lost 6 bases and J 0 bases, leaving 11 bases between the germline ends.

The chain links TRBV5-6 to TRBJ2-3, with 11 bases aligning to TRBD2. V lost 4 bases to trimming and J lost 0 bases; unmatched junction nucleotides: 13. The CDR3 covers 19 residues. Germline-derived CDR1 and CDR2 are SGHDT and YYEEEE. CDR3 loop: CASSPNPGTSGKSTDTQYF. CDR3 nucleotides: TGTGCCAGCAGCCCGAATCCCGGGACTAGCGGCAAGAGCACAGATACGCAGTATTTT.

The chain links TRBV5-6 to TRBJ1-6; D unresolved. The CDR3 runs 13 residues. CDR1 is SGHDT and CDR2 is YYEEEE in the germline V gene. V was clipped by 7 bases and J by 0 bases, with 5 bases between them. CDR3 residues: CASAFSYNSPLHF. The CDR3 DNA is TGTGCCAGCGCTTTCTCCTATAATTCACCCCTCCACTTT.

This clone showed up just once. The chain uses TRBV10-3 and TRBJ2-3, with TRBD2 identical over 12 bases. The CDR3 runs to 14 residues. The J segment lost 3 bases and the V segment lost 9 bases, leaving 4 bases of the junction unmatched. Per the germline V gene, CDR1 is ENHRY and CDR2 is SYGVKD. The CDR3 DNA follows: TGTGCCATAACCGGGACTAGCGGGACAGATACGCAGTATTTT. It is translated as CAITGTSGTDTQYF.